This entry lists 25 T cell receptor beta chains sequenced from one sample in a study of human T cells and chemical hapten exposure. TCRdb fed the RACE reads into MiXCR, producing one record per CDR3 protein. The sample lists over 300,000 distinct CDR3 sequences, 4.5% to 6% occurring once. Described time point: pre-sensitization, week 0. Noted treatment: therapeutic diphenylcyclopropenone sensitization with weekly scalp DPC. The sequencing here drew on whole blood, taken in connection with sensitization to the hapten diphenylcyclopropenone (DPC). These receptors were collected from a woman aged 45-60 years with alopecia areata. Some clones in this sample may be carry-over from other donors' samples.

As concerns this clonotype: The junction differs from germline at one of its ends, possibly a read error. This chain links TRBV12-3 or TRBV12-4 with TRBJ1-5; D not certain. CDR3 length equals 12 residues. CDR3 sequence reads: CASSTGVRPQHF. In DNA form, the CDR3 reads TGTGCTAGCAGTACCGGGGTAAGGCCCCAGCATTTT.

Only a few counts were recorded for this clonotype. This chain joins TRBV12-3 or TRBV12-4 and TRBJ2-1; 8 nucleotides align to TRBD2. Trimming removed 7 bases from V and 0 bases from J; junction bases left unmatched: 8. The CDR3 loop spans 16 amino acids. The CDR3 protein is CASTPGGGSSYNEQFF. CDR3 nucleotides: TGTGCCAGCACCCCGGGCGGGGGGAGCTCCTACAATGAGCAGTTCTTC.

This clonotype occurred many times. The V and J genes are TRBV2 and TRBJ2-1; D call uncertain. Trimming took 5 bases from V and 5 from J, leaving 10 bases between them. CDR1 and CDR2 from the germline V gene are SNHLY and FYNNEI. The CDR3 spans 13 residues. CDR3 loop: CASSWRINNEQFF. CDR3 coding DNA: TGTGCCAGCAGTTGGCGAATAAACAATGAGCAGTTCTTC.

This clonotype has only a few counts. The chain links TRBV29-1 to TRBJ2-2; tentative D call: TRBD1 (5 bases). Trimming removed 7 bases at V and 0 bases at J, with 9 bases between. The germline V gene has CDR1 SQVTM and CDR2 ANQGSEA. CDR3 length equals 13 residues. The CDR3 loop reads CSAGSANTGELFF. The DNA for the CDR3 is TGCAGCGCAGGGTCCGCGAACACCGGGGAGCTGTTTTTT.

The chain links TRBV6-1 to TRBJ1-2, with 7 bases matching TRBD1. J was trimmed by 6 bases and V by 3 bases; bases with no gene match: 1. CDR3 size: 12 residues. CDR1 and CDR2 (germline): MNHNS, SASEGT. The CDR3 sequence: CASSDRGHGYTF. The CDR3 DNA reads TGTGCCAGCAGTGATAGGGGGCATGGCTACACCTTC.

This clonotype was observed a few times. The rearrangement links TRBV7-9 to TRBJ1-5, with 7 bases aligning to TRBD1. Germline CDR1 and CDR2: SEHNR and FQNEAQ (reference sequence). This CDR3 has 15 residues. The V and J ends lost 5 bases and 5 bases, in that order; junction bases with no gene match: 9. CDR3 amino acids: CASSRDREGDQPQHF. Written as DNA, the CDR3 is TGTGCCAGCAGCCGCGACAGGGAGGGCGATCAGCCCCAGCATTTT.

This clonotype occurred once. The chain combines TRBV5-1 with TRBJ1-2, with TRBD1 matching 10 bases. The CDR3 runs 16 residues. Germline loops: CDR1 SGHRS, CDR2 YFSETQ. V gave up 4 bases and J gave up 4 bases; unmatched junction bases: 10. The chain's CDR3 is CASSVPGQGNSYGYTF. Here the CDR3 DNA reads TGCGCCAGCAGCGTTCCGGGACAGGGGAACAGCTATGGCTACACCTTC.

This clonotype was picked up many times. The V and J genes are TRBV28 and TRBJ2-2, with D possibly TRBD2 on 5 matching bases. The CDR3 covers 13 residues. Trimming pared 1 base from V and 6 bases from J, leaving 6 bases between. Germline V gene sequence: CDR1 MDHEN, CDR2 SYDVKM. CDR3 protein: CASSLSGAGELFF. The DNA of the CDR3 is TGTGCCAGCAGTTTATCCGGGGCCGGGGAGCTGTTTTTT. Full variable domain (missing parts from reference TRBV28 and TRBJ2-2): DVKVTQSSRYLVKRTGEKVFLECVQDMDHENMFWYRQDPGLGLRLIYFSYDVKMKEKGDIPEGYSVSREKKERFSLILESASTNQTSMYLCASSLSGAGELFFGEGSRLTVL.

This clonotype was observed many times. The gene calls are TRBV28 and TRBJ2-3, with 8 bases matching TRBD1. V shed 6 bases and J 1 base; nucleotides not matched to a gene: 9. The CDR3 length is 16 residues. Germline-derived CDR1 and CDR2 are MDHEN and SYDVKM. The CDR3 coding sequence is TGTGCCAGCAGGGAAACAGGGGGTCTGGGCACAGATACGCAGTATTTT. This codes for CASRETGGLGTDTQYF.

This clonotype was seen ten or more times. V and J are TRBV4-3 and TRBJ2-5; maybe TRBD1 (6 bases). The CDR3 loop spans 15 amino acids. Per the germline V gene, CDR1 is LGHNA and CDR2 is YSLEER. Trimming stripped 4 bases from V and 2 bases from J, with 14 bases between. CDR3 region: CASSPGHDRQETQYF. For the CDR3, the DNA is TGCGCCAGCAGCCCTGGACACGACAGGCAAGAGACCCAGTACTTC.

This clonotype was detected only a few times. This chain joins TRBV7-9 and TRBJ2-7; 8 bases are a match to TRBD2. This CDR3 region has 15 residues. Germline V gene lookup returns CDR1 SEHNR and CDR2 FQNEAQ (reference sequence). The junction had 10 bases not matched to a gene; V was cut back by 3 bases and J by 6 bases. CDR3 in DNA: TGTGCCAGCAGCTTTCCGGAGCGGGGGCTCGGCGAGCAGTACTTC. This translates into CASSFPERGLGEQYF.

This clonotype was seen repeatedly, ten times or more. The rearrangement uses TRBV7-6 and TRBJ2-3; D ambiguous. Per germline, CDR1 SGHVS and CDR2 FNYEAQ. V was pared by 4 bases and J by 0 bases, with 5 bases between. The CDR3 is 13 amino acids. CDR3 residues: CASSSDSTDTQYF. The CDR3 DNA reads TGTGCCAGCAGCTCGGACAGCACAGATACGCAGTATTTT.

At least ten counts were recorded for this clonotype. The chain has TRBV12-3 or TRBV12-4 and TRBJ2-7, with 7 bases lining up with TRBD1. The V gene end was trimmed by 3 bases and the J gene end by 6 bases; junction bases not matched to a gene: 5. This CDR3 comprises 13 residues. This chain's CDR3 is CASSFTGAAEQYF. For the CDR3, the DNA is TGTGCCAGCAGTTTTACAGGGGCGGCCGAGCAGTACTTC.

This clonotype showed up just a few times. V is TRBV3-1 and J is TRBJ1-1, with D possibly matching TRBD1 (5 bases). In germline, CDR1 is LGHDT, CDR2 YNNKEL (reference sequence). CDR3 length equals 15 residues. Trimming removed 4 bases at V and 4 bases at J, with 16 bases between. CDR3 region: CASSPRGRRVTEAFF. The CDR3 nucleotides are TGTGCCAGCAGCCCACGGGGCAGGCGGGTCACTGAAGCTTTCTTT. Drawing the rest from reference TRBV3-1 and TRBJ1-1, the complete variable domain is DTAVSQTPKYLVTQMGNDKSIKCEQNLGHDTMYWYKQDSKKFLKIMFSYNNKELIINETVPNRFSPKSPDKAHLNLHINSLELGDSAVYFCASSPRGRRVTEAFFGQGTRLTVV.

This clonotype was counted a few times. This rearrangement joins TRBV5-6 to TRBJ1-4; D perhaps matches TRBD1 (6 bases). The CDR3 covers 16 residues. The ends were cut back, 0 bases at V and 5 bases at J, with 14 bases in the middle. Germline V gene data show CDR1 as SGHDT and CDR2 as YYEEEE. CDR3 amino acids: CASSLDRDGGNEKLFF. As DNA, the CDR3 is TGTGCCAGCAGCTTGGATCGGGACGGGGGCAATGAAAAACTGTTTTTT.

The gene calls are TRBV20-1 and TRBJ1-6; maybe TRBD1 (5 bases). The length of the CDR3 is 15 residues. Germline assignment: CDR1 DFQATT and CDR2 SNEGSKA (reference sequence). With 3 bases removed from V and 11 bases from J, the gap between germline ends came to 20 bases. The CDR3 bases are TGCAGTGCTAGGTTTAATCGGGGGGAAGGAGCACCCCTCCACTTT. Amino acid sequence: CSARFNRGEGAPLHF.

This clonotype has just a few counts. The chain joins TRBV6-5 to TRBJ2-2, with 9 bases identical to TRBD2. The germline CDR1 and CDR2 sequences are MNHEY and SVGAGI. This CDR3 has 15 amino acids. The V segment lost 6 bases and the J segment 3 bases; nucleotides outside the gene matches: 5. The CDR3 DNA is TGTGCCAGCAGAGACGCGGGGGGGGACACCGGGGAGCTGTTTTTT. Its translation: CASRDAGGDTGELFF.

This clonotype came up many times. The chain links TRBV9 to TRBJ1-4; 7 nucleotides match TRBD1. From germline, CDR1 is SGDLS and CDR2 YYNGEE. The CDR3 loop spans 17 amino acids. V shed 3 bases, J shed 5 bases, and the junction held 13 bases outside the gene matches. The CDR3 region is CASSGRTTGRVNEKLFF. The CDR3 nucleotides read TGTGCCAGCAGCGGAAGGACGACAGGGCGCGTCAATGAAAAACTGTTTTTT.

This clonotype appeared many times. V gene TRBV6-5 combines with J gene TRBJ1-1; D might be TRBD1 (5 bases). Between the trimmed V and J ends, which lost 5 bases and 1 base, there was a span of 11 bases. The germline CDR1 and CDR2 sequences are MNHEY and SVGAGI. The CDR3 is 14 residues long. CDR3 nucleotides: TGTGCCAGCAGTCAGCCAGGGCCGAACACTGAAGCTTTCTTT. Its protein is CASSQPGPNTEAFF.

Points on this clonotype: In this CDR3 the conserved last residue, phenylalanine or tryptophan, is missing, so a read error is likely. V gene TRBV2 combines with J gene TRBJ2-3, with TRBD1 as a possible D gene (6 bases). V was trimmed by 6 bases and J by 0 bases, leaving 13 bases between them. CDR1 is SNHLY, CDR2 FYNNEI, per germline. CDR3 length equals 15 residues. CDR3 residues: CASRERTASTDTQYC. CDR3 DNA sequence: TGTGCCAGCAGGGAGCGGACAGCCAGCACAGATACGCAGTATTGT.

At least ten counts were recorded for this clonotype. The chain recombines TRBV15 with TRBJ2-3, with D unclear. The CDR3 runs to 14 residues. V was clipped by 2 bases and J by 10 bases, with 16 bases between them. Germline V lookup: CDR1 LNHNV, CDR2 YYDKDF (reference sequence). CDR3 protein: CATSRPRPDAAQYF. CDR3 bases: TGTGCCACCAGCAGACCCCGACCCGACGCAGCGCAGTATTTT.

This clonotype was seen a few times. CDR3 DNA: TGTGCCAGCAGCTTAAGGGCAGGGGGGGAGAACACTGAAGCTTTCTTT. Its protein product is CASSLRAGGENTEAFF. This chain links TRBV7-2 with TRBJ1-1; 7 bases are shared with TRBD1. The V gene's germline CDR1 is SGHTA and CDR2 FQGNSA. The CDR3 is 16 amino acids. V dropped 2 bases and J dropped 1; count of bases not matched to a gene: 7.

The rearrangement uses TRBV5-1 and TRBJ2-7; D tentatively fits TRBD1 or TRBD2 (5 bases each). This CDR3 has 15 residues. The V gene lost 4 bases and the J gene lost 0 bases, with 14 bases spanning the gap. The germline CDR1 and CDR2 sequences are SGHRS and YFSETQ. CDR3 sequence reads: CASSVVGTDSYEQYF. As DNA, the CDR3 is TGCGCCAGCAGCGTAGTCGGGACGGACTCCTACGAGCAGTACTTC.

This clonotype was seen only a few times. The V call is TRBV3-1, the J call TRBJ1-4, with unresolved D. V shed 4 bases and J shed 8 bases, with 23 bases lying between them. CDR3 length: 17 amino acids. The V gene's germline CDR1 is LGHDT and CDR2 YNNKEL (reference sequence). The CDR3 sequence is CASSPPARPWRGEKLFF. The CDR3 nucleotides are TGTGCCAGCAGCCCCCCCGCGCGTCCCTGGAGAGGGGAAAAACTGTTTTTT.

A remark on this clonotype: A much larger clonotype is one base distant, so this may be a read error. The genes are TRBV7-9 and TRBJ1-2; no reliable D call. CDR1 is SEHNR and CDR2 is FQNEAQ in the germline V gene (reference sequence). V lost 5 bases and J lost 1, with 26 bases in between. This CDR3 contains 19 residues. Here the CDR3 reads CASSPCLAEPFSFNYGYTF. In DNA form, the CDR3 reads TGTGCCAGCAGCCCCTGCCTAGCTGAGCCTTTTTCGTTTAACTATGGCTACACCTTC. The variable domain in full, with the rest retrieved from reference TRBV7-9 and TRBJ1-2, is DTGVSQNPRHKITKRGQNVTFRCDPISEHNRLYWYRQTLGQGPEFLTYFQNEAQLEKSRLLSDRFSAERPKGSFSTLEIQRTEQGDSAMYLCASSPCLAEPFSFNYGYTFGSGTRLTVV.